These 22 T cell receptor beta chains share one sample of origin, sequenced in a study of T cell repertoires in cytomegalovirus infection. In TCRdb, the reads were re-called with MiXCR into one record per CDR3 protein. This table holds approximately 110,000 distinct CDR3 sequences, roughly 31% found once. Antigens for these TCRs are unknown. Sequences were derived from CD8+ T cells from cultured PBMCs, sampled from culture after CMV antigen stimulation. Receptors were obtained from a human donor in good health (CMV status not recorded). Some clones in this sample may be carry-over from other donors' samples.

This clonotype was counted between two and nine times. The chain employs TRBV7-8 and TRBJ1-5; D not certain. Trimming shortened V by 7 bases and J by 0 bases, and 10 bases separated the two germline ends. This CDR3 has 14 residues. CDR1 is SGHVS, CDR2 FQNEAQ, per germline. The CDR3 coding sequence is TGTGCCAGCAACGCCGAGTATAGCAATCAGCCCCAGCATTTT. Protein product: CASNAEYSNQPQHF.

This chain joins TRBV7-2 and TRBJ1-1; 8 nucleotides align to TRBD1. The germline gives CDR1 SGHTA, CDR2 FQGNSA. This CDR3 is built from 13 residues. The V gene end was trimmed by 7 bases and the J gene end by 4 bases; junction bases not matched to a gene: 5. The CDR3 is CASKDRGGTEAFF. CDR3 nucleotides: TGTGCCAGCAAAGACAGGGGAGGCACTGAAGCTTTCTTT.

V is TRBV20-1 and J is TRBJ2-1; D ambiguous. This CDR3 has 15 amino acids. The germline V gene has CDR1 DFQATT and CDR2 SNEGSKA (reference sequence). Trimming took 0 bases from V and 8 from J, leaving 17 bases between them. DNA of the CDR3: TGCAGTGCTAGAGAACGAGTGACCGGCGTCGATGAGCAGTTCTTC. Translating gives CSARERVTGVDEQFF.

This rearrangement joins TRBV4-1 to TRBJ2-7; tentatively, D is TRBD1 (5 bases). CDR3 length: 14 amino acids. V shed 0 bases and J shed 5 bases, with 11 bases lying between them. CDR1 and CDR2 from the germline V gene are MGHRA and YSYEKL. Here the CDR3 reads CASSQDPGSDEQYF. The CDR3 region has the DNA TGCGCCAGCAGCCAAGATCCAGGGTCGGACGAGCAGTACTTC.

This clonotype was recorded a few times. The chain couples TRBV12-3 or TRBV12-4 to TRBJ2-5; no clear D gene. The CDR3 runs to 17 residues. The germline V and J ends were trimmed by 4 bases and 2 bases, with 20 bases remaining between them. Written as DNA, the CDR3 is TGTGCCAGCAGTTCTTCCAGGAATCCCCAACAACAAGAGACCCAGTACTTC. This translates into CASSSSRNPQQQETQYF.

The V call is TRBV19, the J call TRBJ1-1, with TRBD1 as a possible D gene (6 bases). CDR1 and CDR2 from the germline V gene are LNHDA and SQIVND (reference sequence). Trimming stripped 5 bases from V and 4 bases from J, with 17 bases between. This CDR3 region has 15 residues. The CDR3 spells CASSPTGLLGTEAFF. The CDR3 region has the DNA TGTGCCAGTAGTCCTACAGGGCTTCTAGGCACTGAAGCTTTCTTT. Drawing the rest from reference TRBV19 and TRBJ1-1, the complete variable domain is DGGITQSPKYLFRKEGQNVTLSCEQNLNHDAMYWYRQDPGQGLRLIYYSQIVNDFQKGDIAEGYSVSREKKESFPLTVTSAQKNPTAFYLCASSPTGLLGTEAFFGQGTRLTVV.

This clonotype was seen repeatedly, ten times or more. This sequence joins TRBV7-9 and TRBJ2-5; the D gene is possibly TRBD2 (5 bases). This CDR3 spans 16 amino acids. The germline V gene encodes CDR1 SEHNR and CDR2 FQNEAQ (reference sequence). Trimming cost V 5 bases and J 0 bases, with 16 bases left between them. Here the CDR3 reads CASSLQTSGYQETQYF. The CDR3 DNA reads TGTGCCAGCAGCCTTCAGACTTCGGGGTACCAAGAGACCCAGTACTTC.

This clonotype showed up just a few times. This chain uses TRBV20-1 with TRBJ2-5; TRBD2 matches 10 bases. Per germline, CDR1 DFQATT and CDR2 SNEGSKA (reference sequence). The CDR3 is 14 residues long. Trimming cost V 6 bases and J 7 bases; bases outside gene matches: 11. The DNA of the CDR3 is TGCAGTGCATGGGGACTAGCGATTGGGGGGACCCAGTACTTC. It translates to CSAWGLAIGGTQYF.

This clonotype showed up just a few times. The CDR3 sequence is CASSLIAGPDTQYF. CDR3 sequence (DNA): TGTGCCAGCAGCTTAATCGCGGGGCCAGATACGCAGTATTTT. The chain joins TRBV7-2 to TRBJ2-3, with D possibly being TRBD2 (6 bases). This CDR3 region has 14 residues. Germline V gene lookup returns CDR1 SGHTA and CDR2 FQGNSA. V shed 2 bases and J shed 4 bases, with 10 bases lying between them.

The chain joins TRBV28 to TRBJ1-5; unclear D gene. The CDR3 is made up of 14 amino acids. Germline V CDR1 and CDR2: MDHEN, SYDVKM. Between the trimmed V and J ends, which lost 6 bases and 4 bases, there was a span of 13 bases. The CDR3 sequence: CASSPSGGNQPQHF. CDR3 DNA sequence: TGTGCCAGCAGCCCCAGCGGAGGGAATCAGCCCCAGCATTTT. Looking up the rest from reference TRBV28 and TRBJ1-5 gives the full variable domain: DVKVTQSSRYLVKRTGEKVFLECVQDMDHENMFWYRQDPGLGLRLIYFSYDVKMKEKGDIPEGYSVSREKKERFSLILESASTNQTSMYLCASSPSGGNQPQHFGDGTRLSIL.

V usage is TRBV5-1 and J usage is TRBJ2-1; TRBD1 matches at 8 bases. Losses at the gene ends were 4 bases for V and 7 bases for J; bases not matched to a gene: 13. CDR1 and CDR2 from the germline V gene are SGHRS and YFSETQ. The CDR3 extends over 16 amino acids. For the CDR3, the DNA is TGCGCCAGCAGCATACTACAGGGGGGCTTTTCTAATGAGCAGTTCTTC. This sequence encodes CASSILQGGFSNEQFF.

In DNA, the CDR3 is TGTGCCAGCAGTTTTGTGGTTCGTCGGTCTAGCGGGGGGCGTGCGACAGATACGCAGTATTTT. It encodes CASSFVVRRSSGGRATDTQYF. The chain has TRBV12-3 or TRBV12-4 and TRBJ2-3, with 11 bases lining up with TRBD2. This CDR3 region has 21 residues. J lost 3 bases, V lost 3 bases, and 20 bases had no gene match.

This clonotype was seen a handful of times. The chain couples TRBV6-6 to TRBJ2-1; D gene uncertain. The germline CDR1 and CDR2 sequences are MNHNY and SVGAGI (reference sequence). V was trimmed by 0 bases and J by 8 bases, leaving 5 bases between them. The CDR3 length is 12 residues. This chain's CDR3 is CASSYSSDEQFF. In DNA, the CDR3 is TGTGCCAGCAGTTACTCTTCCGATGAGCAGTTCTTC.

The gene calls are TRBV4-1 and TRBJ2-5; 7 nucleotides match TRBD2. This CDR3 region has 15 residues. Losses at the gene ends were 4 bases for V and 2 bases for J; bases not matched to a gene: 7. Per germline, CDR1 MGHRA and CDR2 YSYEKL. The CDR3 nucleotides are TGCGCCAGCAGCCTAGGTCGGGGAGGGCAAGAGACCCAGTACTTC. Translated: CASSLGRGGQETQYF.

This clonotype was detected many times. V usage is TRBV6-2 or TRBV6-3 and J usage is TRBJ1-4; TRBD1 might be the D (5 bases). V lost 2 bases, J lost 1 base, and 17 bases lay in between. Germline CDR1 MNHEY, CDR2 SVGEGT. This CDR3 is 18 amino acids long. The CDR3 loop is CASSYRDGRFETNEKLFF. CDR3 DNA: TGTGCCAGCAGTTACAGGGACGGCAGATTCGAAACTAATGAAAAACTGTTTTTT.

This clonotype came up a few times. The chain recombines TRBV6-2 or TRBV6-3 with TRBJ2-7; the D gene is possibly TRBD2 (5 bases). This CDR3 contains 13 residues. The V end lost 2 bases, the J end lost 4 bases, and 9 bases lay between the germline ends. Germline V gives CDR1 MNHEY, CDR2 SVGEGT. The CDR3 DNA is TGTGCCAGCAGTTACGGGGAGAGTTACGAGCAGTACTTC. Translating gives CASSYGESYEQYF.

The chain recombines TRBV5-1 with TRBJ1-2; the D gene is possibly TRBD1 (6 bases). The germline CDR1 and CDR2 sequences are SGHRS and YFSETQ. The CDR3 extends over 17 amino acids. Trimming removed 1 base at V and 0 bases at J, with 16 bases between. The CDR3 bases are TGCGCCAGCAGCTTGAGTTTTCGAGGACAGACTAACTATGGCTACACCTTC. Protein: CASSLSFRGQTNYGYTF.

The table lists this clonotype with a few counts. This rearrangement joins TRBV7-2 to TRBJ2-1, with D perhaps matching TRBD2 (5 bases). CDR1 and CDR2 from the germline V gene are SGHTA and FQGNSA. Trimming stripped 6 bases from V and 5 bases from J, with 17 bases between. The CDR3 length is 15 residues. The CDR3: CASSSEGRRNNEQFF. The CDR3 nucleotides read TGTGCCAGCAGTTCAGAGGGCCGGAGAAACAATGAGCAGTTCTTC.

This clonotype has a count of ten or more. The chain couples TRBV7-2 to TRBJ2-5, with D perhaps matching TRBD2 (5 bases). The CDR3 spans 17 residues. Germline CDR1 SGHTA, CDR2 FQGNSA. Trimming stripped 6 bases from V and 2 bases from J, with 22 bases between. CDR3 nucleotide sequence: TGTGCCAGCAGTTTTGTCTTTCGAGGGAGCATACAAGAGACCCAGTACTTC. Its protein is CASSFVFRGSIQETQYF.

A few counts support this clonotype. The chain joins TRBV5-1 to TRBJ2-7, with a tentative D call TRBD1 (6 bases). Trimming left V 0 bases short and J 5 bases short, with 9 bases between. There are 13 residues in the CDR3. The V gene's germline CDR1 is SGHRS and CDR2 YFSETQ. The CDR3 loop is CASSLEGVDEQYF. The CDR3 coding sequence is TGCGCCAGCAGCTTGGAGGGGGTGGACGAGCAGTACTTC.

The DNA for the CDR3 is TGTGCCAGCAGTAGGGTGGGCTCCTACAATGAGCAGTTCTTC. Its protein is CASSRVGSYNEQFF. The chain has TRBV12-3 or TRBV12-4 and TRBJ2-1; D call uncertain. With 5 bases removed from V and 0 bases from J, the gap between germline ends came to 8 bases. The CDR3 has 14 amino acids.

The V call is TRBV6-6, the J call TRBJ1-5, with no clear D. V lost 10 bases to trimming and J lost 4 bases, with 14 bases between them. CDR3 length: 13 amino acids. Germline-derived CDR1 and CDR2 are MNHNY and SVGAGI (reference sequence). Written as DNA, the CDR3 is TGTGCCACCCGCACGGGGTTAAATCAGCCCCAGCATTTT. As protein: CATRTGLNQPQHF.